There are a few counts of the clone carrying this TCR beta chain. Trimming shortened V by 1 base and J by 9 bases, and 13 bases separated the two germline ends. Germline CDR1 is LGHNA and CDR2 is YSLEER. The CDR3 has 15 amino acids. Cohort assignment relied on participant-reported clinical history. The record originates from a study of blood T cell repertoires in COVID-19. Across the study: Samples taken during acute and convalescent COVID-19 were collected in the United States, Italy and Spain.

TCRdb keeps only in-frame clones here, not all; method: immunoSEQ multiplex PCR. Here the sample spans 300,000 to 500,000 clones, over 75% being singletons. The receptor was derived from a woman aged 25-40 years with acute COVID-19. V usage is TRBV4-3 and J usage is TRBJ1-6; a possible D gene is TRBD1 (5 bases). Sequencing was done on a sample of PBMCs or T cells enriched from blood (not recorded which). CDR3: CASSQVRGLISPLHF. The CDR3 DNA reads as TGCGCCAGCAGCCAAGTACGGGGGTTAATTTCACCCCTCCACTTT.